This note documents a single TCR beta chain sequence. The antigen is not known. Germline is not matched at one junction end, which may reflect a read error. Stated time point: technical triplicate 1. Synthesis of cDNA was carried out by template-switch 5'RACE. The reaction used 10-nucleotide random UMIs. Each CDR3 protein is one row after TCRdb ran MiXCR on the 5' RACE reads. The sample yields roughly 41,000 distinct CDR3 sequences, around 10% seen once. This CDR3 spans 11 amino acids. Germline V gene data show CDR1 as SQVTM and CDR2 as ANQGSEA. This sample was taken from a study of neurological immune-mediated disorders. Whole-study findings and limits: The absence of any CDR3 amino acid sequence shared by expanded clones across subjects suggests that repertoires were private in all groups. Levels of TCR clonal expansion peaked in HTLV-1-associated myelopathy and reached their lowest in multiple sclerosis, under those of healthy controls.

The chain combines TRBV29-1 with TRBJ2-7; the D is unclear. The TCR was taken from a man aged 55 to 70 with HTLV-1-associated myelopathy (HAM/TSP). Sequencing was carried out using PBMCs. In nucleotides, the CDR3 is TGCAGTGTTGACGGAACGAGCGAGCAGTACTTC. It codes for CSVDGTSEQYF.